This TCR beta chain was found in a study of blood T cell repertoires in COVID-19. Looking at the study overall: Acute-phase and convalescent COVID-19 samples originated in the United States, Italy and Spain.

Data came from immunoSEQ multiplex PCR; TCRdb stores just in-frame clones and leaves some out. The data contain tens of thousands of clones, 88% of them singletons. V lost 3 bases and J 3 bases, leaving 9 bases between the germline ends. The CDR3 runs to 13 residues. Germline-derived CDR1 and CDR2 are SGDLS and YYNGEE. What was sequenced was peripheral blood. The V call is TRBV9, the J call TRBJ1-2, with D maybe TRBD1 (5 bases). The receptor comes from a human donor in a cohort sampled during active COVID-19. The CDR3 is CASSATRDYGYTF. The CDR3 DNA reads as TGTGCCAGCAGCGCCACCAGGGACTATGGCTACACCTTC.